This T cell receptor (beta chain) was profiled in a study of CD8 T cells in Susac syndrome. Overall study results and limits: The study recognized that its TCR sequencing and HLA analysis covered a relatively small number of individuals.

From blood CD8+ and CD4+ T cells, TCR beta sequences were generated. Of note for this clonotype: What it binds is unknown.

RNA amounts of roughly 0.45 to 1 ug underwent reverse transcription with random hexamers. TCRdb called the immunoSEQ multiplex PCR reads again in MiXCR, with one record for every CDR3 protein. The sample includes 150,000 or so distinct CDR3 sequences, around 94% of them seen just once. The CDR3 runs to 13 residues. Trimming shortened V by 4 bases and J by 4 bases, and 13 bases separated the two germline ends. Germline V gives CDR1 DFQATT, CDR2 SNEGSKA (reference sequence). The sequencing sample was made of CD4+ T cells from PBMCs. The sequence derives from a human donor in good health. The genes are TRBV20-1 and TRBJ1-1; perhaps TRBD1 as D (6 bases). CDR3 coding DNA: TGCAGTGCTACGGGGGGCTTCATCACTGAAGCTTTCTTT. Residues: CSATGGFITEAFF.